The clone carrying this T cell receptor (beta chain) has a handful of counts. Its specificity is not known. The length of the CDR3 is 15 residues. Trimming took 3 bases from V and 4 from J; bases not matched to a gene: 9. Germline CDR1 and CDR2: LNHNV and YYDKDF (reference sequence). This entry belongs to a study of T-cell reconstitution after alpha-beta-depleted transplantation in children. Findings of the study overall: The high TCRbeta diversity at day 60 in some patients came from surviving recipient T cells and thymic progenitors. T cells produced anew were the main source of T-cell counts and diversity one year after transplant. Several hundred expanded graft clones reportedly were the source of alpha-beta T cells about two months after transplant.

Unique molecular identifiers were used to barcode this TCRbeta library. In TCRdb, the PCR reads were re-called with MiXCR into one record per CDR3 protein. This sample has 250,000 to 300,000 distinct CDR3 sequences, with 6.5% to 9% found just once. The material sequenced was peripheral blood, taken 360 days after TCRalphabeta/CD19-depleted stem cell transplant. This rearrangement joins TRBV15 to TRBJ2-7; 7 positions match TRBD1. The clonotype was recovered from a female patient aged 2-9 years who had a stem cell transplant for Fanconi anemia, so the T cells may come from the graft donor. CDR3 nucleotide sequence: TGTGCCACCAGCAGTGTACCGGGACAGCGTTACGAGCAGTACTTC. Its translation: CATSSVPGQRYEQYF.